Shown below are 16 T cell receptor beta chains from a single sample sequenced in a study of beta chain features in type 1 diabetes (dated by TCRdb to the late 2010s). The library was made by the immunoSEQ multiplex PCR assay. The entire amount of isolated RNA was reverse transcribed using the High Capacity cDNA Reverse Transcription Kit, so the sequenced TCRB transcripts were expressed ones. TCRdb stores this immuneACCESS table with in-frame sequences only. Part of the clones is absent; in the studies checked, under half of the shortfall reflects unresolved V genes, and no reason is known for the rest. The sample table contains around 180,000 clones; only one count was recorded for about 8% of them. The ten largest make up approximately 0.93% of the sample. Results the study describes overall, beyond this receptor: In all four CD4+ subsets, TCRB CDR3 length was moderately but significantly shorter in type 1 diabetes patients.

These receptors lack a known antigen. Sequencing was done on a sample of central memory CD4+ T cells from blood. The receptors here all came from a woman in her thirties or forties with type 1 diabetes.

This chain joins TRBV30 and TRBJ2-3; a weak D match, TRBD2 (5 bases). This CDR3 is built from 12 residues. V was shortened by 6 bases and J by 4 bases, with 11 bases between the two germline ends. Germline V gene sequence: CDR1 GTSNPN, CDR2 SVGIG (reference sequence). The CDR3 is CACHEGADTQYF. The CDR3 DNA sequence: TGTGCCTGCCACGAGGGAGCAGATACGCAGTATTTT.

This chain joins TRBV9 and TRBJ2-5, with 9 bases identical to TRBD1. Trimming removed 4 bases from V and 9 bases from J; junction bases left unmatched: 16. CDR3 length: 16 residues. CDR1 is SGDLS and CDR2 is YYNGEE in the germline V gene. For the CDR3, the DNA is TGTGCCAGCAGCTCCCTGGGAGGACAGGGGCTCGGGGCCCAGTACTTC. Its translation: CASSSLGGQGLGAQYF.

This chain joins TRBV28 and TRBJ2-1, with 9 bases aligning to TRBD2. CDR1 and CDR2 (germline): MDHEN, SYDVKM. Unmatched junction bases numbered 7, after V lost 1 base and J lost 6 bases. This CDR3 region has 16 residues. The CDR3 DNA sequence: TGTGCCAGCAGTTTATTGGTCCTAGCGGGACGCAATGAGCAGTTCTTC. The encoded protein is CASSLLVLAGRNEQFF.

This clone was seen a handful of times. The CDR3 loop reads CASSFTARGNQPQHF. For the CDR3, the DNA is TGTGCCAGCAGTTTTACAGCCCGGGGAAATCAGCCCCAGCATTTT. The chain links TRBV28 to TRBJ1-5; no clear D gene. The CDR3 runs to 15 residues. The V and J ends lost 3 bases and 4 bases respectively, with 13 bases between them. Germline CDR1 is MDHEN and CDR2 is SYDVKM. The full variable domain, with the rest looked up from reference TRBV28 and TRBJ1-5, is DVKVTQSSRYLVKRTGEKVFLECVQDMDHENMFWYRQDPGLGLRLIYFSYDVKMKEKGDIPEGYSVSREKKERFSLILESASTNQTSMYLCASSFTARGNQPQHFGDGTRLSIL.

This clone was seen only a few times. The chain recombines TRBV5-6 with TRBJ1-1; 7 nucleotides match TRBD1. There are 13 residues in the CDR3. CDR1 is SGHDT and CDR2 is YYEEEE in the germline V gene. J gave up 7 bases and V 4 bases, and 7 bases lay outside the gene matches. Here the CDR3 reads CASSQRGTDEAFF. The CDR3 DNA is TGTGCCAGCAGCCAACGGGGGACAGATGAAGCTTTCTTT.

The chain has TRBV15 and TRBJ1-3; possibly TRBD1 for D (6 bases). This CDR3 comprises 15 residues. V dropped 2 bases and J dropped 2 bases, with 10 bases sitting between them. Germline-derived CDR1 and CDR2 are LNHNV and YYDKDF (reference sequence). The CDR3 loop reads CATSRQQGTGNTIYF. The CDR3 nucleotides are TGTGCCACCAGCAGACAACAGGGAACTGGAAACACCATATATTTT. The variable domain in full, with the rest retrieved from reference TRBV15 and TRBJ1-3, is DAMVIQNPRYQVTQFGKPVTLSCSQTLNHNVMYWYQQKSSQAPKLLFHYYDKDFNNEADTPDNFQSRRPNTSFCFLDIRSPGLGDTAMYLCATSRQQGTGNTIYFGEGSWLTVV.

The rearrangement uses TRBV9 and TRBJ2-5; no reliable D call. Trimming removed 3 bases from V and 4 bases from J, with 7 bases in between. This CDR3 has 12 amino acids. Germline V gives CDR1 SGDLS, CDR2 YYNGEE. The CDR3 nucleotides are TGTGCCAGCAGCGACACCAGAGAGACCCAGTACTTC. It specifies CASSDTRETQYF. Combining the CDR3 with reference TRBV9 and TRBJ2-5 gives the whole variable domain DSGVTQTPKHLITATGQRVTLRCSPRSGDLSVYWYQQSLDQGLQFLIQYYNGEERAKGNILERFSAQQFPDLHSELNLSSLELGDSALYFCASSDTRETQYFGPGTRLLVL.

The J gene is TRBJ2-2, the V gene TRBV7-2; 9 bases are shared with TRBD1. Germline CDR1 and CDR2: SGHTA and FQGNSA. After removal of 11 bases from V and 5 bases from J, the junction contained 12 bases not matched to a gene. The CDR3 contains 15 residues. The CDR3 nucleotides read TGTGCCCGTCCTCAACAGGGGGCCCGGACCGGGGAGCTGTTTTTT. Its translation: CARPQQGARTGELFF.

This clone has more than one count but fewer than ten. The chain carries TRBV5-1 and TRBJ2-3, with 8 bases aligning to TRBD2. Germline V gene sequence: CDR1 SGHRS, CDR2 YFSETQ. The CDR3 loop spans 13 amino acids. V was clipped by 4 bases and J by 5 bases; unmatched bases: 3. The CDR3 region is CASSPGGEDTQYF. The CDR3 nucleotides are TGCGCCAGCAGCCCGGGAGGGGAAGATACGCAGTATTTT.

The chain is built from TRBV10-3 and TRBJ1-4, with D maybe TRBD1 (5 bases). Germline lookup yields CDR1 ENHRY and CDR2 SYGVKD. V lost 6 bases and J lost 4, with 12 bases in between. CDR3 length equals 14 residues. CDR3: CAISRGTGNEKLFF. DNA of the CDR3: TGTGCCATCAGCCGCGGGACCGGTAATGAAAAACTGTTTTTT.

This clone was counted between two and nine times. The J gene is TRBJ1-2, the V gene TRBV4-1; D might be TRBD1 (5 bases). The V end lost 1 base, the J end lost 4 bases, and 7 bases lay between the germline ends. The CDR3 extends over 13 amino acids. Germline-derived CDR1 and CDR2 are MGHRA and YSYEKL. The DNA for the CDR3 is TGCGCCAGCAGCCAAGGCGGGGGCTATGGCTACACCTTC. Translated: CASSQGGGYGYTF.

The table lists this clone with a few counts. The chain carries TRBV11-1 and TRBJ2-1, with TRBD1 as a possible D gene (6 bases). V lost 5 bases and J lost 7, with 9 bases in between. CDR1 is SGHAT and CDR2 is FQDESV in the germline V gene (reference sequence). There are 12 residues in the CDR3. This CDR3 reads CASSATGNEQFF. The DNA for the CDR3 is TGTGCCAGCAGCGCTACAGGGAATGAGCAGTTCTTC.

The rearrangement links TRBV28 to TRBJ2-2; no clear D. The germline CDR1 and CDR2 sequences are MDHEN and SYDVKM. This CDR3 is built from 12 residues. V gave up 6 bases and J gave up 4 bases, with 6 bases separating them. Here the CDR3 DNA reads TGTGCCAGCAGGCGTCTCACCGGGGAGCTGTTTTTT. It specifies CASRRLTGELFF.

This rearrangement joins TRBV7-2 to TRBJ1-2, with 7 bases lining up with TRBD1. The CDR3 loop spans 14 amino acids. Germline V gives CDR1 SGHTA, CDR2 FQGNSA. Germline trimming cut 1 base from V and 3 bases from J; bases unmatched to any gene: 2. In DNA, the CDR3 is TGTGCCAGCAGCTTAGGGCAGGGGGACTATGGCTACACCTTC. This codes for CASSLGQGDYGYTF.

This clone was seen ten or more times. The chain employs TRBV7-2 and TRBJ2-7; TRBD1 matches 9 bases. Germline V lookup: CDR1 SGHTA, CDR2 FQGNSA. J was trimmed by 2 bases and V by 5 bases; bases with no gene match: 10. The CDR3 length is 16 residues. CDR3 residues: CASSPSRTGETYEQYF. In DNA, the CDR3 is TGTGCCAGCAGCCCTTCCAGGACAGGGGAAACCTACGAGCAGTACTTC.

There are a few counts of this clone. The chain is built from TRBV2 and TRBJ2-3, with 13 nucleotides matching TRBD2. The J segment lost 8 bases and the V segment lost 6 bases, leaving 8 bases of the junction unmatched. The germline CDR1 and CDR2 sequences are SNHLY and FYNNEI. The CDR3 spans 15 residues. CDR3 amino acids: CASRRTSGSRVTQYF. The CDR3 region has the DNA TGTGCCAGCAGGCGGACTAGCGGGAGTCGGGTTACGCAGTATTTT.